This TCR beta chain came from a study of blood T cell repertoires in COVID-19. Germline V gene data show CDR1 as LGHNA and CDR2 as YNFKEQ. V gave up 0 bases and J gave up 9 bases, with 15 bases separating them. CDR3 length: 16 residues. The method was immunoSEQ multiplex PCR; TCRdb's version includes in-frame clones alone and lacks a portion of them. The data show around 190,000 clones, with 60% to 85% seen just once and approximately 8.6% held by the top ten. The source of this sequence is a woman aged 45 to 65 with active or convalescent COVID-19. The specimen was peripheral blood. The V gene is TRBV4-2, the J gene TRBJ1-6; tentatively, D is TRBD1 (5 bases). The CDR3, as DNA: TGTGCCAGCAGCCAAGATCGGCGGGGGGTAACTTCACCCCTCCACTTT. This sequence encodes CASSQDRRGVTSPLHF.